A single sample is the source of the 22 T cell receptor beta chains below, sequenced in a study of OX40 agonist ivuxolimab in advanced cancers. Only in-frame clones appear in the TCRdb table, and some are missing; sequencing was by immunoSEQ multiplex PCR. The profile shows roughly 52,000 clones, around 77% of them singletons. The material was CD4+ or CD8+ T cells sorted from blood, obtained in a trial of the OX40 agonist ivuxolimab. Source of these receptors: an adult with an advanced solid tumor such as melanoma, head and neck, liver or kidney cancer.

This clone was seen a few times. CDR3 loop: CASSLYQQGERNSPLHF. Here the CDR3 DNA reads TGTGCCAGCAGTTTATATCAACAGGGGGAGAGGAATTCACCCCTCCACTTT. This chain joins TRBV27 and TRBJ1-6; 8 nucleotides agree with TRBD1. This CDR3 has 17 residues. Germline loops: CDR1 MNHEY, CDR2 SMNVEV (reference sequence). V lost 1 base to trimming and J lost 7 bases; unmatched junction nucleotides: 9.

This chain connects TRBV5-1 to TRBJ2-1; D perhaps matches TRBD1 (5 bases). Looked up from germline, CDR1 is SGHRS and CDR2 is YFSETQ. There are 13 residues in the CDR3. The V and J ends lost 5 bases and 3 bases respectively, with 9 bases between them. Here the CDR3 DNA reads TGCGCCAGCAGTCCAGGGTTCTACAATGAGCAGTTCTTC. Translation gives CASSPGFYNEQFF.

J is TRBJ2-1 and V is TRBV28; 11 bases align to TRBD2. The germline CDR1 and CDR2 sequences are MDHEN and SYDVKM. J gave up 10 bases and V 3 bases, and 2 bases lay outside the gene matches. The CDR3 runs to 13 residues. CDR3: CASSLVAGGEQFF. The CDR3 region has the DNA TGTGCCAGCAGTTTGGTAGCGGGAGGGGAGCAGTTCTTC.

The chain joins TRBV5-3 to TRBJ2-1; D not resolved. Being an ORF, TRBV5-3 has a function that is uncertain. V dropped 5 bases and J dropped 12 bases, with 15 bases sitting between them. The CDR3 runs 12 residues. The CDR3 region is CARRYPGATQFF. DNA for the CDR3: TGTGCCAGAAGATACCCCGGAGCGACGCAGTTCTTC.

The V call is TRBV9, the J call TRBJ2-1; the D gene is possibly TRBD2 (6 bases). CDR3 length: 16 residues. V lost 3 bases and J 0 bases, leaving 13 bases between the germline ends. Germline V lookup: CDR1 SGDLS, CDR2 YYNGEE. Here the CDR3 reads CASSALGGTSYNEQFF. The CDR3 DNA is TGTGCCAGCAGCGCCCTCGGCGGGACCTCCTACAATGAGCAGTTCTTC.

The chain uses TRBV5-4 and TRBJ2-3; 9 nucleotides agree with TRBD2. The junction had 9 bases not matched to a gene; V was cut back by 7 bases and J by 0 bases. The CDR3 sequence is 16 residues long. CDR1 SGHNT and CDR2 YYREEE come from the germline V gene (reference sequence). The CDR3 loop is CASAKRGAPSTDTQYF. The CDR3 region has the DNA TGTGCCAGCGCCAAGCGGGGGGCCCCTAGCACAGATACGCAGTATTTT.

The CDR3 spells CASSEYRGTDTQYF. The CDR3 nucleotides are TGTGCCAGCAGCGAGTACAGGGGCACAGATACGCAGTATTTT. The rearrangement joins TRBV7-2 to TRBJ2-3, with D tentatively TRBD1 (6 bases). CDR1 is SGHTA, CDR2 FQGNSA, per germline. The length of the CDR3 is 14 residues. V was shortened by 5 bases and J by 1 base, with 10 bases between the two germline ends.

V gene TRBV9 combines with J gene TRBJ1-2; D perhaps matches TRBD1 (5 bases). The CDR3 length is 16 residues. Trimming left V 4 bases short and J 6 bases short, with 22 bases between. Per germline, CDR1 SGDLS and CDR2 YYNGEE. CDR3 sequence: CASSPWGGAGGDGYTF. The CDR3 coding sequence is TGTGCCAGCAGCCCGTGGGGTGGGGCTGGCGGCGATGGCTACACCTTC.

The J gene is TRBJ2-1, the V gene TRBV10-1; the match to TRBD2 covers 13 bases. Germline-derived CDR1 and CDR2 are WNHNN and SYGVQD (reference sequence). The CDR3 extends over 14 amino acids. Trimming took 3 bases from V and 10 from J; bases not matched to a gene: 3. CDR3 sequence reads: CASSDTSGREEQFF. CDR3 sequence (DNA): TGCGCCAGCAGTGACACTAGCGGGAGGGAAGAGCAGTTCTTC.

CDR3 loop: CASSIDRGPGGELFF. The CDR3 region has the DNA TGTGCCAGTAGTATCGACAGGGGGCCGGGAGGGGAGCTGTTTTTT. The chain uses TRBV19 and TRBJ2-2; 10 bases match TRBD1. The CDR3 extends over 15 amino acids. V shed 3 bases and J 8 bases; nucleotides not matched to a gene: 6. CDR1 LNHDA and CDR2 SQIVND come from the germline V gene (reference sequence).

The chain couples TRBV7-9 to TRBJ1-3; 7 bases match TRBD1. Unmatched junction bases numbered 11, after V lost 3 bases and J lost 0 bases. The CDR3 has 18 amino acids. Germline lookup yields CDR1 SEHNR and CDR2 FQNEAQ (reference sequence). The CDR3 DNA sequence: TGTGCCAGCAGCTTTGGGGACAGTTTCATGAGCTCTGGAAACACCATATATTTT. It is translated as CASSFGDSFMSSGNTIYF. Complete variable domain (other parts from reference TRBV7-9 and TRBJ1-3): DTGVSQNPRHKITKRGQNVTFRCDPISEHNRLYWYRQTLGQGPEFLTYFQNEAQLEKSRLLSDRFSAERPKGSFSTLEIQRTEQGDSAMYLCASSFGDSFMSSGNTIYFGEGSWLTVV.

CDR3 DNA: TGTGCCATCAGTACTAAATACGAGCAGTACTTC. This translates into CAISTKYEQYF. This chain joins TRBV10-3 and TRBJ2-7; D is uncertain. Trimming pared 5 bases from V and 4 bases from J, leaving 6 bases between. CDR3 length: 11 residues. Germline CDR1 ENHRY, CDR2 SYGVKD.

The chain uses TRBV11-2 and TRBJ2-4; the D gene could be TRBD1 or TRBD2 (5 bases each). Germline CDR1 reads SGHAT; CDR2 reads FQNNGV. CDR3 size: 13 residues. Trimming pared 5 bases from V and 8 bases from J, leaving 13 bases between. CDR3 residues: CASSPVGVDIQYF. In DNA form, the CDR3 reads TGTGCCAGCAGCCCCGTGGGGGTAGACATTCAGTACTTC.

For the CDR3, the DNA is TGTGCCAGCGGGACAGGGGGCTTCAATCAGCCCCAGCATTTT. Translation gives CASGTGGFNQPQHF. V and J are TRBV28 and TRBJ1-5, with 12 bases lining up with TRBD1. The CDR3 has 14 amino acids. Trimming took 8 bases from V and 3 from J; bases not matched to a gene: 2. CDR1 and CDR2 from the germline V gene are MDHEN and SYDVKM.

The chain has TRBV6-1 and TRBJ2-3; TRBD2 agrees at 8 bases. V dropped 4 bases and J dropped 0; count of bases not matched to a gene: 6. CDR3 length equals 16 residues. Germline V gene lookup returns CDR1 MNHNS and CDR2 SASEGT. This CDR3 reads CASSATLAASTDTQYF. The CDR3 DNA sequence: TGTGCCAGCAGTGCAACACTAGCGGCTAGCACAGATACGCAGTATTTT.

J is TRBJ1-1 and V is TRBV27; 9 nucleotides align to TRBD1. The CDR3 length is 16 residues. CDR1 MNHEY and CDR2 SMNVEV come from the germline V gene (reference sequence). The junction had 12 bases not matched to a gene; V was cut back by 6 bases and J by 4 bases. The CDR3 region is CASRIPGQGGTTEAFF. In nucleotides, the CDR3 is TGTGCCAGCAGAATTCCGGGACAGGGCGGGACCACTGAAGCTTTCTTT.

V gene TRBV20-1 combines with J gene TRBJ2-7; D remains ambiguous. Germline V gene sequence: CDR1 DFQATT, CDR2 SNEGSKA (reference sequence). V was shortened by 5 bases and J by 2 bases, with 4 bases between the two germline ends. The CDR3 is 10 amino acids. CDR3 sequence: CSACPYEQYF. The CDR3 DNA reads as TGCAGTGCTTGTCCCTACGAGCAGTACTTC.

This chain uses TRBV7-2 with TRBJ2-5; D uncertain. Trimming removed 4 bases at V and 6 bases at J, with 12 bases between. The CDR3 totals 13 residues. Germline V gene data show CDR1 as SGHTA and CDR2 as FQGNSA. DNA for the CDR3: TGTGCCAGCAGCTCCTCATGGGGAAAGACCCAGTACTTC. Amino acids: CASSSSWGKTQYF. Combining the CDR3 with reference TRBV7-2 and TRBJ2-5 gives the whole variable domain GAGVSQSPSNKVTEKGKDVELRCDPISGHTALYWYRQSLGQGLEFLIYFQGNSAPDKSGLPSDRFSAERTGGSVSTLTIQRTQQEDSAVYLCASSSSWGKTQYFGPGTRLLVL.

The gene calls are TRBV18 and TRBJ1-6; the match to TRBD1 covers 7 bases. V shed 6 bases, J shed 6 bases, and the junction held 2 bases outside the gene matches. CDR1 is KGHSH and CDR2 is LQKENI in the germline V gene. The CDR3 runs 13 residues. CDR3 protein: CASSGQSNSPLHF. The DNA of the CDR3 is TGTGCCAGCTCGGGACAGTCTAATTCACCCCTCCACTTT.

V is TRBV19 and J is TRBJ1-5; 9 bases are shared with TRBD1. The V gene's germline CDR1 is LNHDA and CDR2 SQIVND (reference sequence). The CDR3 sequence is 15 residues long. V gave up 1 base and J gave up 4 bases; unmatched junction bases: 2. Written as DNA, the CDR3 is TGTGCCAGTAGTATAGGGGACAGGGCAAATCAGCCCCAGCATTTT. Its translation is CASSIGDRANQPQHF.

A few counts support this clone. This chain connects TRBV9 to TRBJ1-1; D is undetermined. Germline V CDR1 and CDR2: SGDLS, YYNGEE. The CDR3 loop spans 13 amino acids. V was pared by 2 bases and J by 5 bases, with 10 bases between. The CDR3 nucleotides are TGTGCCAGCAGCGTTCGGGCAAGGACTGAAGCTTTCTTT. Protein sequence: CASSVRARTEAFF.

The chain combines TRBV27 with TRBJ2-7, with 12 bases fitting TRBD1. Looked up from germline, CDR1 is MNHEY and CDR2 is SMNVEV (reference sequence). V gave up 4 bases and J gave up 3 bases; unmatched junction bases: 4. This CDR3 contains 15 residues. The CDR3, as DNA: TGTGCCAGCAGTTCCCGGGACAGGGGGCACTACGAGCAGTACTTC. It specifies CASSSRDRGHYEQYF.